Listed below are T cell receptor beta chains from one sample, sequenced in a study of T-cell memory formation after mild COVID-19. Using its own MiXCR run on the 5' RACE reads, TCRdb lists one record per CDR3 protein. The table lists around 130,000 distinct CDR3 sequences, over 15% of them singletons. Material for sequencing was PBMCs or a T cell subset sorted from them (not recorded which). The receptors stem from a man aged 18 to 29 who had mild COVID-19 (a few samples of this study predate the infection). Cell type and time point are not known. The CDR3 runs from the conserved cysteine through the conserved F or W. The D gene is left open where the match is weak. A clone size is listed for some rows: how often the clone was seen (once, few, many), or a class if it is expanded.

j_call clone_size d_call v_call cdr3_aa cdr3_nt
TRBJ2-7 . . TRBV4-3 CASSQDMRGRTEQYF TGCGCCAGCAGCCAAGATATGAGGGGCCGGACTGAGCAGTACTTC
TRBJ2-1 few . TRBV9 CASSVDLWNEQFF TGTGCCAGCAGCGTAGACTTGTGGAATGAGCAGTTCTTC
TRBJ1-2 . . TRBV28 CASSSQPYGYTF TGTGCCAGCAGTTCACAGCCCTATGGCTACACCTTC
TRBJ2-3 . . TRBV18 CASSRLQDTQYF TGTGCCAGCTCACGCCTCCAGGATACGCAGTATTTT
TRBJ2-5 . . TRBV20-1 CSAPGGGETQYF TGCAGTGCTCCTGGAGGGGGGGAGACCCAGTACTTC
TRBJ2-5 . . TRBV7-3 CASSEGAVSGETQYF TGTGCCAGCAGCGAAGGGGCGGTGTCCGGAGAGACCCAGTACTTC
TRBJ1-2 few TRBD1 TRBV5-1 CASSTDRARGYTF TGCGCCAGCAGCACGGACAGGGCTCGTGGCTACACCTTC
TRBJ1-1 few . TRBV6-5 CASTRTDRNTEAFF TGTGCCAGCACCCGGACAGACAGGAACACTGAAGCTTTCTTT
TRBJ1-1 . TRBD1 TRBV20-1 CSAQQGSGTEAFF TGCAGTGCACAACAGGGGTCTGGCACTGAAGCTTTCTTT
TRBJ1-2 few . TRBV5-5 CASSFLNTANYGYTF TGTGCCAGCAGCTTCCTAAACACAGCTAACTATGGCTACACCTTC
TRBJ2-2 few TRBD2 TRBV5-1 CASSLAGDNTGELFF TGCGCCAGCAGCCTAGCGGGGGATAACACCGGGGAGCTGTTTTTT
TRBJ1-5 . . TRBV20-1 CSARAGRQLNQPQHF TGCAGTGCTAGGGCCGGGCGTCAGCTCAATCAGCCCCAGCATTTT
TRBJ2-2 . . TRBV9 CASSVVSRAGELFF TGTGCCAGCAGCGTAGTCTCACGGGCCGGGGAGCTGTTTTTT
TRBJ1-5 . . TRBV20-1 CSARGPNNQPQHF TGCAGTGCTAGAGGACCGAACAATCAGCCCCAGCATTTT
TRBJ1-1 . . TRBV7-3 CASSSGTGMNTEAFF TGTGCCAGCAGTTCCGGGACGGGTATGAACACTGAAGCTTTCTTT
TRBJ2-3 few . TRBV12-3/TRBV12-4 CASSLSGGLTDTQYF TGTGCCAGCAGCCTCTCGGGGGGCCTCACAGATACGCAGTATTTT
TRBJ1-1 few . TRBV5-1 CASSLDRLGTEAFF TGCGCCAGCAGCTTGGATAGACTGGGAACTGAAGCTTTCTTT
TRBJ2-3 many . TRBV7-9 CASSRLETDTQYF TGTGCCAGCAGCCGACTAGAAACAGATACGCAGTATTTT
TRBJ2-1 . . TRBV7-2 CASSPWTVSYNEQFF TGTGCCAGCAGCCCTTGGACGGTTTCCTACAATGAGCAGTTCTTC
TRBJ2-1 many . TRBV7-2 CASSGYHNEQFF TGTGCCAGCAGCGGATATCACAATGAGCAGTTCTTC
TRBJ2-3 many TRBD2 TRBV27 CASRLGGVSTDTQYF TGTGCCAGCAGGTTGGGGGGGGTTAGCACAGATACGCAGTATTTT
TRBJ2-7 few . TRBV6-2/TRBV6-3 CAAARVASYEQYF TGTGCCGCAGCCCGGGTGGCCTCCTACGAGCAGTACTTC
TRBJ2-3 . . TRBV5-1 CASSLVGVGDTQYF TGCGCCAGCAGCTTGGTAGGGGTTGGAGATACGCAGTATTTT
TRBJ2-3 many TRBD2 TRBV2 CASSGRLAGTDTQYF TGTGCCAGCAGTGGACGACTAGCGGGGACAGATACGCAGTATTTT
TRBJ2-2 . TRBD1 TRBV20-1 CSARGQGIHGELFF TGCAGTGCTAGGGGACAGGGGATTCACGGGGAGCTGTTTTTT
TRBJ2-1 . . TRBV3-1 CASSQDLVRLDEQFF TGTGCCAGCAGCCAAGATTTGGTCCGGCTGGATGAGCAGTTCTTC
TRBJ2-3 . . TRBV20-1 CSATRTSTDTQYF TGCAGTGCTACTAGGACTAGCACAGATACGCAGTATTTT
TRBJ2-5 . . TRBV7-2 CASSLASGYQETQYF TGTGCCAGCAGCTTAGCAAGCGGGTACCAAGAGACCCAGTACTTC
TRBJ2-1 few . TRBV5-1 CASSTGVPYNEQFF TGCGCCAGCAGTACGGGGGTTCCTTACAATGAGCAGTTCTTC
TRBJ2-3 . TRBD1 TRBV20-1 CSAGRTGSGDTQYF TGCAGTGCTGGGAGGACAGGGTCCGGAGATACGCAGTATTTT
TRBJ2-2 few TRBD1 TRBV5-1 CASSLMTGHTGELFF TGCGCCAGCAGCCTGATGACAGGGCACACCGGGGAGCTGTTTTTT
TRBJ1-3 few . TRBV7-9 CASSADPGAGNTIYF TGTGCCAGCAGCGCGGACCCAGGGGCTGGAAACACCATATATTTT
TRBJ1-3 . . TRBV18 CASSPGATGNTIYF TGTGCCAGCTCACCAGGCGCTACGGGAAACACCATATATTTT
TRBJ1-1 . TRBD1 TRBV4-2 CASSPKTGGERNTEAFF TGTGCCAGCAGCCCAAAAACAGGGGGCGAAAGGAACACTGAAGCTTTCTTT
TRBJ2-5 few . TRBV20-1 CSARDRSSVETQYF TGCAGTGCTAGAGATAGGAGCAGCGTGGAGACCCAGTACTTC
TRBJ2-1 few . TRBV7-8 CASSLVERGTEQFF TGTGCCAGCAGCTTAGTGGAAAGGGGGACTGAGCAGTTCTTC
TRBJ2-3 many . TRBV7-8 CASTYSDTHTDTQYF TGTGCCAGCACCTATAGCGATACTCACACAGATACGCAGTATTTT
TRBJ2-3 few . TRBV2 CASSDVSATDTQYF TGTGCCAGCAGTGATGTTTCAGCCACAGATACGCAGTATTTT
TRBJ2-5 few TRBD2 TRBV6-2/TRBV6-3 CASNPGPGLAGRGETQYF TGTGCCAGCAATCCGGGCCCGGGACTAGCGGGGAGAGGAGAGACCCAGTACTTC
TRBJ1-1 . . TRBV7-2 CASSYRVRNTEAFF TGTGCCAGCAGCTACAGGGTGAGGAACACTGAAGCTTTCTTT
TRBJ2-2 many TRBD2 TRBV10-3 CAISERTSGRTGELFF TGTGCCATCAGTGAGCGCACTAGCGGCCGGACCGGGGAGCTGTTTTTT
TRBJ2-1 . . TRBV20-1 CSAVTPSSYNEQFF TGCAGTGCTGTGACTCCAAGCTCCTACAATGAGCAGTTCTTC
TRBJ2-5 . TRBD1 TRBV20-1 CSASERTGGQETQYF TGCAGTGCTAGTGAACGGACAGGGGGACAAGAGACCCAGTACTTC
TRBJ1-2 few . TRBV5-1 CASSFDLTGGYTF TGCGCCAGCAGCTTTGATTTAACTGGGGGCTACACCTTC
TRBJ2-1 many . TRBV5-1 CASRGGDSGEQFF TGCGCCAGCAGAGGAGGGGACTCGGGTGAGCAGTTCTTC
TRBJ1-1 few . TRBV2 CASRARAGLNTEAFF TGTGCCAGCAGAGCCCGGGCGGGGCTCAACACTGAAGCTTTCTTT
TRBJ1-2 few . TRBV20-1 CSASSHGGNYGYTF TGCAGTGCTAGTTCCCACGGAGGGAACTATGGCTACACCTTC
TRBJ2-3 . . TRBV7-3 CASSLKEGDTQYF TGTGCCAGCAGCTTAAAGGAGGGAGATACGCAGTATTTT
TRBJ2-4 . . TRBV11-2 CASSLGGSKNIQYF TGTGCCAGCAGCTTAGGCGGGTCCAAAAACATTCAGTACTTC
TRBJ1-1 few TRBD1 TRBV4-2 CASSQDHDRGGTEAFF TGTGCCAGCAGCCAAGATCACGACAGGGGCGGTACTGAAGCTTTCTTT
TRBJ1-6 . . TRBV18 CASSPQQPYNSPLHF TGTGCCAGCTCACCACAACAGCCTTATAATTCACCCCTCCACTTT
TRBJ2-3 . . TRBV20-1 CSAHGGAEADTQYF TGCAGTGCTCATGGGGGGGCGGAGGCAGATACGCAGTATTTT
TRBJ2-7 few . TRBV20-1 CSANPLDRSKLGDEQYF TGCAGTGCTAACCCCTTGGACAGATCGAAGCTCGGGGACGAGCAGTACTTC